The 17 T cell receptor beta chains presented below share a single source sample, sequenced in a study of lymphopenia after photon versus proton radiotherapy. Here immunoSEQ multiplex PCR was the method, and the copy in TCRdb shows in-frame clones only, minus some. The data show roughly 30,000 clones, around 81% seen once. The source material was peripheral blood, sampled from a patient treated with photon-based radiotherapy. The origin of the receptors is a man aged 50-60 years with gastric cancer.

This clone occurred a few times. The CDR3 coding sequence is TGTGCCATTCCCCTGGGGGGGGCCCAAGAGACCCAGTACTTC. Translation gives CAIPLGGAQETQYF. This chain joins TRBV2 and TRBJ2-5, with D tentatively TRBD2 (7 bases). This CDR3 has 14 residues. The germline V gene encodes CDR1 SNHLY and CDR2 FYNNEI. V dropped 10 bases and J dropped 1 base, with 16 bases sitting between them. Filled out from reference TRBV2 and TRBJ2-5, the complete variable domain reads EPEVTQTPSHQVTQMGQEVILRCVPISNHLYFYWYRQILGQKVEFLVSFYNNEISEKSEIFDDQFSVERPDGSNFTLKIRSTKLEDSAMYFCAIPLGGAQETQYFGPGTRLLVL.

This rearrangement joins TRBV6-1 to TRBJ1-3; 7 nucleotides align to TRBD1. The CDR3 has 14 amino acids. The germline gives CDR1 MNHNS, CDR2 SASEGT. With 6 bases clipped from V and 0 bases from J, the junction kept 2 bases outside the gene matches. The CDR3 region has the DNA TGTGCCAGCAGGACAGGGATCTCTGGAAACACCATATATTTT. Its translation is CASRTGISGNTIYF.

The CDR3 DNA reads as TGCAGTGTCCGCCCGGCTTTCTTT. This translates into CSVRPAFF. The V gene is TRBV20-1, the J gene TRBJ1-1; D remains ambiguous. Trimming left V 7 bases short and J 11 bases short, with 8 bases between. This CDR3 comprises 8 residues. Per the germline V gene, CDR1 is DFQATT and CDR2 is SNEGSKA (reference sequence).

Here the CDR3 reads CASSGTGVGIDGYTF. CDR3 DNA sequence: TGTGCCAGCAGCGGGACAGGGGTCGGGATCGATGGCTACACCTTC. The chain is built from TRBV7-6 and TRBJ1-2; 10 bases align to TRBD1. Germline trimming cut 5 bases from V and 6 bases from J; bases unmatched to any gene: 9. The CDR3 has 15 amino acids. Germline CDR1 and CDR2: SGHVS and FNYEAQ.

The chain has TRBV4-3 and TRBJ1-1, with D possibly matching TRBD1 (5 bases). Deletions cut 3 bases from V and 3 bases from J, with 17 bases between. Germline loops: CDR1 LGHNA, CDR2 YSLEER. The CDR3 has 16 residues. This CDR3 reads CASSQALPGPYTEAFF. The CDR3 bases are TGCGCCAGCAGCCAGGCGTTACCGGGACCCTACACTGAAGCTTTCTTT.

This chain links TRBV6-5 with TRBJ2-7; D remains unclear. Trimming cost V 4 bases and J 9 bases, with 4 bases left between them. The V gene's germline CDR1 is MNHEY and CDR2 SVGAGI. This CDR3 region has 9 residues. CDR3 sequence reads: CASSSRQYV. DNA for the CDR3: TGTGCCAGCAGTTCCCGGCAGTACGTC.

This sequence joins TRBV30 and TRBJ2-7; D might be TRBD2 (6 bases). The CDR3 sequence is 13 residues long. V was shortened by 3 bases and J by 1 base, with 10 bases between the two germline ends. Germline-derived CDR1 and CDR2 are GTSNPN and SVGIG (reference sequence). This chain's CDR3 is CAWRISGSYEQYF. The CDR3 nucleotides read TGTGCCTGGAGAATTAGCGGATCCTACGAGCAGTACTTC.

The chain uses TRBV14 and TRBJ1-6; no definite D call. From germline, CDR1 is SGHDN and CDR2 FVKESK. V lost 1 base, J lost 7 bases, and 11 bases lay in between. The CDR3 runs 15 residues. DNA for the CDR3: TGTGCCAGCAGCCAAGGGTCGGTCTCCAATTCACCCCTCCACTTT. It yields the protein CASSQGSVSNSPLHF.

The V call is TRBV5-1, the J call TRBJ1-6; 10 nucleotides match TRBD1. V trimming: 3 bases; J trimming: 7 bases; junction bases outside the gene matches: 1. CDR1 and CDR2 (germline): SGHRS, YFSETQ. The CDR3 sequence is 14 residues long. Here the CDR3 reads CASSWGQGNSPLHF. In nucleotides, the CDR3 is TGCGCCAGCAGCTGGGGACAGGGGAATTCACCCCTCCACTTT.

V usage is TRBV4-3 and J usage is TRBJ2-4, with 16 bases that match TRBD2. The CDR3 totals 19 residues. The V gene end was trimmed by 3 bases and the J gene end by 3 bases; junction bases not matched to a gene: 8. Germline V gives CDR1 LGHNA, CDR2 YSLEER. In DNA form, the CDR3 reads TGCGCCAGCAGCCAGGTTGCCGGGACTAGCGGGGGGGGCAAAAACATTCAGTACTTC. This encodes CASSQVAGTSGGGKNIQYF.

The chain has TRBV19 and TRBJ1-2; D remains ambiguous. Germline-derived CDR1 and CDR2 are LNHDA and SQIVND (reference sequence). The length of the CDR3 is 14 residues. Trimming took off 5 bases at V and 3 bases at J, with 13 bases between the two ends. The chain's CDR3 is CASSVKIGDYGYTF. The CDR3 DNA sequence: TGTGCCAGTAGTGTAAAGATTGGGGACTATGGCTACACCTTC.

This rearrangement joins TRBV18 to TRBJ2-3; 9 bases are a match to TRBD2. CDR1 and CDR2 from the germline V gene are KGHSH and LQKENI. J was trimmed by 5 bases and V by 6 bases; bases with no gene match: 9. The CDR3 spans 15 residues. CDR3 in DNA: TGTGCCAGCTCCCCCGGGCGGGGGGGACAAGATACGCAGTATTTT. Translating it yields CASSPGRGGQDTQYF.

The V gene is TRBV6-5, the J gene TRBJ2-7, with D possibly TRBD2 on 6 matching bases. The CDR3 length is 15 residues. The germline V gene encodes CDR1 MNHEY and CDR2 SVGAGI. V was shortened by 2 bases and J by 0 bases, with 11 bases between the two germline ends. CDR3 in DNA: TGTGCCAGCAGTTACCGGGGAGGCCTCTCCTACGAGCAGTACTTC. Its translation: CASSYRGGLSYEQYF.

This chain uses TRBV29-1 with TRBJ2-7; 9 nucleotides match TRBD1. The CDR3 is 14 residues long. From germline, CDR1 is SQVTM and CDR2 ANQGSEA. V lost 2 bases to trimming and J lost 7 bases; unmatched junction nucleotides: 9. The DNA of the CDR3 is TGCAGCGTTGAAAAAAGGACAGGGGTACGGGAGCAGTACTTC. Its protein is CSVEKRTGVREQYF.

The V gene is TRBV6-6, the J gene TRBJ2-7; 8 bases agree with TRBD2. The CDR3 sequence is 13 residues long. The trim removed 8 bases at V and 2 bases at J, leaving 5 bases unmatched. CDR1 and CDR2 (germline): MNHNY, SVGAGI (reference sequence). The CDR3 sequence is CASLLAAAYEQYF. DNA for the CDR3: TGTGCCAGCTTACTAGCGGCCGCCTACGAGCAGTACTTC.

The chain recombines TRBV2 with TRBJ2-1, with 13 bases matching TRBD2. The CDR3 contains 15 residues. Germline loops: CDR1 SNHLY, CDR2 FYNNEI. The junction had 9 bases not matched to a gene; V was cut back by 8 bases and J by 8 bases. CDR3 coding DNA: TGTGCCAGCGGGTCGTTAGGACTAGCGGGGGATGAGCAGTTCTTC. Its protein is CASGSLGLAGDEQFF.

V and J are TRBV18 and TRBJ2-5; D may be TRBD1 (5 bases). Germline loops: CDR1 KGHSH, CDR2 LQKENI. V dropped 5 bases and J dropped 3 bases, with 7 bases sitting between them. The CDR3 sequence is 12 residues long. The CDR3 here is CASSSTEETQYF. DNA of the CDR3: TGTGCCAGCTCATCGACAGAAGAGACCCAGTACTTC.